Each of the 17 T cell receptor beta chains below was sequenced from the same sample in a study of cytotoxic CD8 clonotypes in ibrutinib-treated CLL (dated by TCRdb to the early 2020s). Libraries were made using the immunoSEQ multiplex PCR assay. What TCRdb holds here is the immuneACCESS table cut down to in-frame rearrangements. Part of the clones is not present; checked against another copy, under half of the missing clones reflect an unresolved V gene, and the others are unexplained. Across this sample there are 90,000 to 95,000 clones, with roughly 80% seen only once. The ten biggest clones cover around 23% of the sample. In the paper's terms, the time point label means: approximately 2 years on ibrutinib. The input for sequencing was PBMCs, taken after 24 months of ibrutinib treatment. These receptors were collected from a human donor with chronic lymphocytic leukemia.

The V and J genes are TRBV13 and TRBJ1-1, with 9 nucleotides matching TRBD1. J gave up 3 bases and V 5 bases, and 25 bases lay outside the gene matches. The CDR3 spans 21 residues. The germline CDR1 and CDR2 sequences are PRHDT and FYEKMQ (reference sequence). CDR3 nucleotide sequence: TGTGCCAGCAGCCCGCCGACCCTCAAGGTTAACGGGGACAGGGACGACACTGAAGCTTTCTTT. Its protein is CASSPPTLKVNGDRDDTEAFF.

The genes are TRBV7-8 and TRBJ2-7; the D gene is possibly TRBD2 (5 bases). Trimming cost V 2 bases and J 3 bases, with 8 bases left between them. The CDR3 is 13 amino acids. Germline V gene data show CDR1 as SGHVS and CDR2 as FQNEAQ. The CDR3 protein is CASSLSRGYEQYF. The CDR3 DNA sequence: TGTGCCAGCAGCTTAAGTCGGGGCTACGAGCAGTACTTC. The full variable domain, completed using reference TRBV7-8 and TRBJ2-7, is GAGVSQSPRYKVAKRGQDVALRCDPISGHVSLFWYQQALGQGPEFLTYFQNEAQLDKSGLPSDRFFAERPEGSVSTLKIQRTQQEDSAVYLCASSLSRGYEQYFGPGTRLTVT.

The chain employs TRBV18 and TRBJ2-1; maybe TRBD1 (6 bases). Trimming took 3 bases from V and 4 from J, leaving 7 bases between them. CDR1 is KGHSH and CDR2 is LQKENI in the germline V gene. This CDR3 has 13 amino acids. CDR3 loop: CASSPGQYNEQFF. CDR3 DNA sequence: TGTGCCAGCTCACCCGGACAGTACAATGAGCAGTTCTTC.

The chain combines TRBV30 with TRBJ1-2; no definite D call. Germline V gene sequence: CDR1 GTSNPN, CDR2 SVGIG (reference sequence). The CDR3 runs to 17 residues. Between the trimmed V and J ends, which lost 0 bases and 0 bases, there was a span of 17 bases. CDR3 coding DNA: TGTGCCTGGAGTGTACGAGAACAGTACGTGTCTAACTATGGCTACACCTTC. Its protein product is CAWSVREQYVSNYGYTF.

The CDR3 protein is CASSLNYEQYF. The CDR3 coding sequence is TGTGCCAGCAGCCTGAACTACGAGCAGTACTTC. The chain joins TRBV13 to TRBJ2-7, with D hard to call. The V end lost 5 bases, the J end lost 3 bases, and 5 bases lay between the germline ends. This CDR3 is 11 amino acids long. Looked up from germline, CDR1 is PRHDT and CDR2 is FYEKMQ (reference sequence).

V and J are TRBV7-2 and TRBJ2-1, with a tentative D call TRBD1 (5 bases). This CDR3 is 12 amino acids long. V lost 7 bases and J 7 bases, leaving 11 bases between the germline ends. Per germline, CDR1 SGHTA and CDR2 FQGNSA. CDR3 bases: TGTGCCAGCACCCCCCCAGGGAATGAGCAGTTCTTC. Translation: CASTPPGNEQFF.

The gene calls are TRBV5-1 and TRBJ1-4; 8 bases line up with TRBD1. The V gene end was trimmed by 4 bases and the J gene end by 7 bases; junction bases not matched to a gene: 15. The CDR3 consists of 17 residues. The germline gives CDR1 SGHRS, CDR2 YFSETQ. Here the CDR3 DNA reads TGCGCCAGCAGCGTCGGACAGGGTTTTGCTAGGGGTGAAAAACTGTTTTTT. This encodes CASSVGQGFARGEKLFF.

The V and J genes are TRBV28 and TRBJ1-5; D call uncertain. CDR3 length equals 15 residues. V dropped 3 bases and J dropped 0 bases, with 9 bases sitting between them. Per the germline V gene, CDR1 is MDHEN and CDR2 is SYDVKM. CDR3 region: CASSLAADSNQPQHF. DNA for the CDR3: TGTGCCAGCAGTTTGGCAGCAGATAGCAATCAGCCCCAGCATTTT. The full variable domain, in which reference TRBV28 and TRBJ1-5 provide the parts outside the CDR3, is DVKVTQSSRYLVKRTGEKVFLECVQDMDHENMFWYRQDPGLGLRLIYFSYDVKMKEKGDIPEGYSVSREKKERFSLILESASTNQTSMYLCASSLAADSNQPQHFGDGTRLSIL.

The rearrangement links TRBV6-1 to TRBJ1-2; tentative D call: TRBD1 (6 bases). Trimming removed 2 bases at V and 8 bases at J, with 18 bases between. Germline CDR1 is MNHNS and CDR2 is SASEGT. The CDR3 has 15 residues. CDR3 coding DNA: TGTGCCAGCAGTGAATTTTCAGGGGTTTTTCGAGGCTACACCTTC. It specifies CASSEFSGVFRGYTF.

This clone was counted a single time. The rearrangement joins TRBV7-9 to TRBJ1-5; no firm D call. Trimming pared 4 bases from V and 3 bases from J, leaving 7 bases between. In germline, CDR1 is SEHNR, CDR2 FQNEAQ (reference sequence). CDR3 length: 13 residues. The CDR3 loop reads CASSSGSNQPQHF. CDR3 in DNA: TGTGCCAGCAGCTCCGGGTCCAATCAGCCCCAGCATTTT.

The chain joins TRBV19 to TRBJ1-2; 7 nucleotides agree with TRBD1. V was pared by 4 bases and J by 1 base, with 9 bases of the junction left unmatched. The CDR3 is 16 amino acids. Germline V gene data show CDR1 as LNHDA and CDR2 as SQIVND (reference sequence). The DNA for the CDR3 is TGTGCCAGTAGTACCATAACAGGGGTAGTTAACTATGGCTACACCTTC. Protein: CASSTITGVVNYGYTF.

The table lists this clone with a few counts. CDR3 sequence: CASSVFNRTEAFF. The DNA of the CDR3 is TGTGCCAGCAGCGTATTTAACAGGACTGAAGCTTTCTTT. This chain joins TRBV11-3 and TRBJ1-1; possible D gene TRBD1, 5 bases. The CDR3 has 13 residues. Per the germline V gene, CDR1 is SGHNT and CDR2 is YENEEA. Trimming shortened V by 5 bases and J by 5 bases, and 12 bases separated the two germline ends.

The chain has TRBV5-1 and TRBJ2-1; 11 bases line up with TRBD1. This CDR3 is built from 15 residues. V shed 6 bases and J 4 bases; nucleotides not matched to a gene: 6. Germline CDR1 and CDR2: SGHRS and YFSETQ. CDR3 sequence (DNA): TGCGCCAGCACCGGGACAGGGGGGACTTACAATGAGCAGTTCTTC. It encodes CASTGTGGTYNEQFF.

This chain connects TRBV30 to TRBJ2-1; D is perhaps TRBD1 (5 bases). The CDR3 is made up of 11 amino acids. Trimming shortened V by 4 bases and J by 10 bases, and 11 bases separated the two germline ends. From germline, CDR1 is GTSNPN and CDR2 SVGIG (reference sequence). CDR3 amino acids: CAWTRGYEQFF. The DNA for the CDR3 is TGTGCCTGGACAAGGGGTTACGAGCAGTTCTTC.

This clone was recorded only once. Just one base apart from a much larger clone, this may be a read error. This chain joins TRBV7-8 and TRBJ2-2; D is unresolved. The CDR3 runs 12 residues. V was pared by 1 base and J by 5 bases, with 2 bases between. The germline V gene has CDR1 SGHVS and CDR2 FQNEAQ. CDR3 sequence reads: CASSLGTGELFF. CDR3 sequence (DNA): TGTGCCAGCAGCTTAGGGACCGGGGAGCTGTTTTTT. The complete variable domain, with remaining parts taken from reference TRBV7-8 and TRBJ2-2, reads GAGVSQSPRYKVAKRGQDVALRCDPISGHVSLFWYQQALGQGPEFLTYFQNEAQLDKSGLPSDRFFAERPEGSVSTLKIQRTQQEDSAVYLCASSLGTGELFFGEGSRLTVL.

This clone was seen only a few times. The V call is TRBV6-4, the J call TRBJ2-3, with TRBD2 as a possible D gene (5 bases). The CDR3 sequence is 13 residues long. The germline V and J ends were trimmed by 5 bases and 5 bases, with 11 bases remaining between them. CDR1 is MRHNA and CDR2 is SNTAGT in the germline V gene. The CDR3 coding sequence is TGTGCCAGCAGTATAGGGAGAGGAGATACGCAGTATTTT. Encoded protein: CASSIGRGDTQYF.

This chain uses TRBV29-1 with TRBJ2-3; D might be TRBD2 (6 bases). Per the germline V gene, CDR1 is SQVTM and CDR2 is ANQGSEA. Trimming removed 7 bases at V and 6 bases at J, with 17 bases between. This CDR3 is built from 13 residues. The chain's CDR3 is CSADGTFYDTQYF. The CDR3 DNA reads as TGCAGCGCGGACGGGACTTTCTACGATACGCAGTATTTT.